This TCR beta chain was sequenced in a study of control samples from healthy donors and cancer patients (dated by TCRdb to the early 2020s). Library creation used the immunoSEQ multiplex PCR assay. TCRdb limited this immuneACCESS table to in-frame rearrangements with V and J called. A share of clones is missing; checked studies link under half to unresolved V genes, and the rest is unexplained. This sample lists 63,000 or so clones; approximately 89% were detected once. 5% to 7% of the sample lies in the top ten. V is pruned by 4 bases and J by 6 bases, leaving 10 bases of the junction without a gene match. Counted from cysteine to phenylalanine, this CDR3 has 16 amino acids. The DNA shown is the 48-base CDR3, in frame from base 1. CDR1 and CDR2, per the germline V gene (reference sequence), are SGHNT and YYREEE. A word on this clone: Its target antigen remains unknown. No much larger clone is present one base from it, and per-base qualities are unavailable.

The sequence links TRBV5-4 to TRBJ2-2; 9 middle bases align to TRBD2. Sequenced input: PBMCs. This clonotype originated in a man aged 55-75 years with colorectal cancer. The DNA sequence is given as TGTGCCAGCAGCGGGGGACTCGCGGGGGGGCCCGGGGAGCTGTTTTTT. Its coded protein is CASSGGLAGGPGELFF. Outside the CDR3, residues come from the reference TRBV5-4 and TRBJ2-2 proteins, so the full variable domain is: ETGVTQSPTHLIKTRGQQVTLRCSSQSGHNTVSWYQQALGQGPQFIFQYYREEENGRGNFPPRFSGLQFPNYSSELNVNALELDDSALYLCASSGGLAGGPGELFFGEGSRLTVL.